The following is a T cell receptor (beta chain) sequence with its context. The data are from a study of blood T cell repertoires in COVID-19. The overall study: Acute and convalescent COVID-19 specimens originated in the United States, Italy and Spain. The cDNA or gDNA used as material had been derived from T cells, B-cell-depleted T cells, or PBMCs.

The CDR3 is 15 amino acids. Trimming shortened V by 1 base and J by 4 bases, and 11 bases separated the two germline ends. The germline V gene has CDR1 SGHVS and CDR2 FQNEAQ. Study processing details: The authors estimated nucleated cell counts from reference gene primer amplification. Sequencing used immunoSEQ multiplex PCR; TCRdb keeps in-frame clones, though not all of them. V and J calls and clone size are copied from that table; D and trimming were computed from the DNA. The sample lists fewer than 300,000 clones, approximately 82% occurring once. The sequenced sample consisted of peripheral blood. This chain uses TRBV7-8 with TRBJ2-1; tentative D call: TRBD2 (5 bases). This clonotype was obtained from a woman between 65 and 79 years old with active or convalescent COVID-19. The CDR3 protein is CASSLGGRGYNEQFF. The DNA for the CDR3 is TGTGCCAGCAGCTTAGGTGGGAGAGGGTACAATGAGCAGTTCTTC. Drawing the rest from reference TRBV7-8 and TRBJ2-1, the complete variable domain is GAGVSQSPRYKVAKRGQDVALRCDPISGHVSLFWYQQALGQGPEFLTYFQNEAQLDKSGLPSDRFFAERPEGSVSTLKIQRTQQEDSAVYLCASSLGGRGYNEQFFGPGTRLTVL.